Shown below are 14 T cell receptor beta chains from a single sample sequenced in a study of blood T cell repertoires in COVID-19. Repertoires were generated with immunoSEQ multiplex PCR, while TCRdb's copy carries only in-frame clones and drops some. Altogether roughly 150,000 clones are present, about nine tenths being singletons, with the ten largest covering 4%. Sequencing was carried out using peripheral blood. The receptors were sampled from a woman in her seventies with acute or convalescent COVID-19.

This clone was counted between two and nine times. The chain carries TRBV6-6 and TRBJ1-2, with 7 nucleotides matching TRBD1. The V and J ends lost 2 bases and 8 bases, in that order; junction bases with no gene match: 5. Per germline, CDR1 MNHNY and CDR2 SVGAGI (reference sequence). The CDR3 runs to 13 residues. The CDR3: CASSYEGARGYTF. The CDR3 DNA is TGTGCCAGCAGTTACGAGGGGGCGCGCGGCTACACCTTC.

This clone was seen just once. The chain couples TRBV3-1 (or the pseudogene TRBV3-2) to TRBJ1-6; weak D call: TRBD1 (6 bases). V dropped 4 bases and J dropped 0 bases, with 13 bases sitting between them. Germline-derived CDR1 and CDR2 are LGHDT and YNNKEL (reference sequence). CDR3 size: 17 residues. CDR3 in amino acids: CASSPNTGSSYNSPLHF. The CDR3, as DNA: TGTGCCAGCAGCCCGAACACAGGGAGCTCCTATAATTCACCCCTCCACTTT.

The rearrangement joins TRBV30 to TRBJ1-3, with a tentative D call TRBD1 (6 bases). The V gene's germline CDR1 is GTSNPN and CDR2 SVGIG (reference sequence). This CDR3 has 14 residues. V was cut by 5 bases and J by 8 bases, with 19 bases left in between. The chain's CDR3 is CAWGQGLSSDTIYF. CDR3 coding DNA: TGTGCCTGGGGGCAGGGGCTATCTTCCGACACCATATATTTT. The full variable domain, completed using reference TRBV30 and TRBJ1-3, is SQTIHQWPATLVQPVGSPLSLECTVEGTSNPNLYWYRQAAGRGLQLLFYSVGIGQISSEVPQNLSASRPQDRQFILSSKKLLLSDSGFYLCAWGQGLSSDTIYFGEGSWLTVV.

This chain joins TRBV19 and TRBJ1-1, with D possibly matching TRBD1 (6 bases). Germline V CDR1 and CDR2: LNHDA, SQIVND (reference sequence). This CDR3 is 15 amino acids long. Trimming shortened V by 3 bases and J by 4 bases, and 15 bases separated the two germline ends. The CDR3 is CASSMSGGWSTEAFF. CDR3 sequence (DNA): TGTGCCAGTAGTATGTCTGGGGGCTGGAGCACTGAAGCTTTCTTT.

The J gene is TRBJ1-6, the V gene TRBV7-9; TRBD1 might be the D (6 bases). CDR1 is SEHNR and CDR2 is FQNEAQ in the germline V gene (reference sequence). Trimming left V 5 bases short and J 10 bases short, with 15 bases between. The CDR3 runs to 14 residues. In DNA form, the CDR3 reads TGTGCCAGCAGCCCCTGGACAGATGGATCACCCCTCCACTTT. Protein product: CASSPWTDGSPLHF. Full variable domain (rest looked up from reference TRBV7-9 and TRBJ1-6): DTGVSQNPRHKITKRGQNVTFRCDPISEHNRLYWYRQTLGQGPEFLTYFQNEAQLEKSRLLSDRFSAERPKGSFSTLEIQRTEQGDSAMYLCASSPWTDGSPLHFGNGTRLTVT.

This chain joins TRBV24-1 and TRBJ2-7; 7 bases map to TRBD2. The junction had 5 bases not matched to a gene; V was cut back by 2 bases and J by 2 bases. This CDR3 has 15 amino acids. Germline values: CDR1 KGHDR, CDR2 SFDVKD. The CDR3, as DNA: TGTGCCACCAGTGATTCAGGACTAGAAACCTACGAGCAGTACTTC. This gives the protein CATSDSGLETYEQYF.

This clone occurred once. The CDR3 coding sequence is TGTGCCAGCCACAGGGGGAACACTGAAGCTTTCTTT. Its protein is CASHRGNTEAFF. The chain couples TRBV7-9 to TRBJ1-1; 7 positions agree with TRBD1. Germline V gene lookup returns CDR1 SEHNR and CDR2 FQNEAQ (reference sequence). The CDR3 length is 12 residues. J was trimmed by 1 base and V by 8 bases; bases with no gene match: 1. The variable domain in full, with the rest retrieved from reference TRBV7-9 and TRBJ1-1, is DTGVSQNPRHKITKRGQNVTFRCDPISEHNRLYWYRQTLGQGPEFLTYFQNEAQLEKSRLLSDRFSAERPKGSFSTLEIQRTEQGDSAMYLCASHRGNTEAFFGQGTRLTVV.

The CDR3 region is CATSRARGTSGGAGEQFF. CDR3 bases: TGTGCCACCAGCAGAGCCCGAGGGACTAGCGGGGGGGCAGGTGAGCAGTTCTTC. The chain couples TRBV15 to TRBJ2-1; TRBD2 matches 16 bases. The CDR3 spans 18 residues. The junction had 9 bases not matched to a gene; V was cut back by 1 base and J by 9 bases. Germline V CDR1 and CDR2: LNHNV, YYDKDF (reference sequence).

The CDR3 loop is CASSSGTGKRELFF. In DNA form, the CDR3 reads TGTGCCAGCAGTTCTGGGACAGGGAAAAGGGAGCTGTTTTTT. The chain has TRBV6-5 and TRBJ2-2; 9 bases fit TRBD1. From germline, CDR1 is MNHEY and CDR2 SVGAGI. The V and J ends lost 4 bases and 9 bases, in that order; junction bases with no gene match: 6. The CDR3 runs 14 residues.

The V gene is TRBV19, the J gene TRBJ2-7; 7 positions match TRBD2. Germline V lookup: CDR1 LNHDA, CDR2 SQIVND (reference sequence). CDR3 length equals 15 residues. Unmatched junction bases numbered 6, after V lost 0 bases and J lost 4 bases. The chain's CDR3 is CASSIEAGDPYEQYF. DNA for the CDR3: TGTGCCAGTAGTATAGAGGCGGGAGATCCGTACGAGCAGTACTTC.

The sample holds one count of this clone. This chain connects TRBV5-1 to TRBJ2-7; D might be TRBD1 (8 bases). V lost 4 bases and J lost 7, with 15 bases in between. The germline gives CDR1 SGHRS, CDR2 YFSETQ. The CDR3 sequence is 13 residues long. This CDR3 is CASSPVQGGEQYF. The CDR3 bases are TGCGCCAGCAGCCCTGTACAGGGGGGGGAGCAGTACTTC.

The chain has TRBV4-1 and TRBJ1-1; weak D call: TRBD1 (5 bases). V was trimmed by 3 bases and J by 2 bases, leaving 10 bases between them. The CDR3 consists of 14 residues. In germline, CDR1 is MGHRA, CDR2 YSYEKL. In DNA, the CDR3 is TGCGCCAGCAGCCAGGACACCGTCAACACTGAAGCTTTCTTT. Translation gives CASSQDTVNTEAFF.

CDR3 nucleotides: TGTGCCAGCACCATAAACCGGGACAGGATAGACAAACTGTTTTTT. Protein sequence: CASTINRDRIDKLFF. The chain combines TRBV6-5 with TRBJ1-4, with 8 bases fitting TRBD1. Germline lookup yields CDR1 MNHEY and CDR2 SVGAGI. The trim removed 7 bases at V and 11 bases at J, leaving 15 bases unmatched. There are 15 residues in the CDR3.

This chain connects TRBV9 to TRBJ1-1; the D is unclear. The CDR3 is 14 amino acids. Germline V gene data show CDR1 as SGDLS and CDR2 as YYNGEE. Deletions cut 0 bases from V and 5 bases from J, with 11 bases between. The CDR3 loop is CASSVGQYGTEAFF. DNA of the CDR3: TGTGCCAGCAGCGTAGGTCAGTACGGGACTGAAGCTTTCTTT.